This entry features one T cell receptor beta chain sequence. The assay was immunoSEQ multiplex PCR, and TCRdb's table has in-frame clones only and misses some. The sample yields roughly 350,000 clones, around nine tenths seen once. This entry comes from a study of blood T cell repertoires in COVID-19. Overall study: PBMCs, B-cell-depleted T cells, or T cells were the source of the cDNA or gDNA that made up the material.

The TCR was taken from a woman between 65 and 79 years old with COVID-19, enrolled during active disease. Sequenced material: peripheral blood.

The CDR3 DNA sequence: TGTGCCAGCAGCTTAGGACAGGGCCACTACAATGAGCAGTTCTTC. This translates into CASSLGQGHYNEQFF. The chain combines TRBV7-2 with TRBJ2-1; 7 bases fit TRBD1. Germline values: CDR1 SGHTA, CDR2 FQGNSA. V shed 1 base and J 3 bases; nucleotides not matched to a gene: 3. The CDR3 totals 15 residues.